One sample yielded the 8 T cell receptor beta chains listed below, sequenced in a study of cytomegalovirus exposure and HLA in healthy donors. A multiplex PCR was run with 60 Vbeta primers and 13 Jbeta primers. Clones were read by immunoSEQ multiplex PCR, and TCRdb kept only the in-frame ones, dropping some. Here the sample spans fewer than 150,000 clones, approximately 83% being singletons. The specimen was PBMCs. The receptors stem from a man in his forties or fifties in good health and CMV-seropositive.

The rearrangement joins TRBV7-9 to TRBJ1-2; D uncertain. Germline V gives CDR1 SEHNR, CDR2 FQNEAQ (reference sequence). V lost 4 bases and J lost 3, with 9 bases in between. The CDR3 extends over 13 amino acids. This CDR3 is CASSSGSYYGYTF. CDR3 nucleotide sequence: TGTGCCAGCAGCTCCGGTTCCTACTATGGCTACACCTTC.

This clone was picked up a small number of times. The V gene is TRBV5-1, the J gene TRBJ2-3; 11 nucleotides match TRBD1. Trimming took 1 base from V and 4 from J; bases not matched to a gene: 8. Germline CDR1 reads SGHRS; CDR2 reads YFSETQ. The CDR3 has 17 residues. Here the CDR3 reads CASSLMVGQGAADTQYF. DNA of the CDR3: TGCGCCAGCAGCTTGATGGTCGGACAGGGGGCCGCAGATACGCAGTATTTT.

The chain uses TRBV9 and TRBJ2-1, with D uncertain. The V gene lost 4 bases and the J gene lost 6 bases, with 8 bases spanning the gap. Germline V gives CDR1 SGDLS, CDR2 YYNGEE. The CDR3 runs 12 residues. The CDR3 region is CASSTSGNEQFF. CDR3 sequence (DNA): TGTGCCAGCAGCACCTCCGGCAATGAGCAGTTCTTC.

This clone came up once. The genes are TRBV6-5 and TRBJ1-1; tentatively, D is TRBD1 (5 bases). The V gene's germline CDR1 is MNHEY and CDR2 SVGAGI. Trimming removed 6 bases from V and 5 bases from J, with 13 bases in between. The CDR3 has 13 amino acids. DNA of the CDR3: TGTGCCAGCAGGCGGGACTCCCGGACTGAAGCTTTCTTT. Translated: CASRRDSRTEAFF.

This clone was seen only a few times. This sample also contains other DNA sequences that code for the same CDR3. This chain links TRBV18 with TRBJ1-4, with 7 bases that match TRBD1. J gave up 2 bases and V 1 base, and 1 base lay outside the gene matches. Germline V CDR1 and CDR2: KGHSH, LQKENI. The CDR3 consists of 15 residues. The CDR3 sequence is CASSPRQGTNEKLFF. CDR3 DNA: TGTGCCAGCTCACCACGACAGGGTACTAATGAAAAACTGTTTTTT.

The V and J genes are TRBV7-8 and TRBJ1-1; 7 positions agree with TRBD1. Germline CDR1 and CDR2: SGHVS and FQNEAQ. V shed 5 bases, J shed 2 bases, and the junction held 8 bases outside the gene matches. The CDR3 is 15 residues long. CDR3 loop: CASSKRQGGNTEAFF. CDR3 DNA sequence: TGTGCCAGCAGCAAAAGACAGGGCGGAAACACTGAAGCTTTCTTT.

The chain joins TRBV9 to TRBJ1-2, with D unresolved. CDR1 is SGDLS, CDR2 YYNGEE, per germline. This CDR3 region has 14 residues. V gave up 0 bases and J gave up 2 bases, with 8 bases separating them. CDR3: CASSVDQANYGYTF. CDR3 sequence (DNA): TGTGCCAGCAGCGTAGATCAGGCCAACTATGGCTACACCTTC. Full variable domain (remainder filled in from reference TRBV9 and TRBJ1-2): DSGVTQTPKHLITATGQRVTLRCSPRSGDLSVYWYQQSLDQGLQFLIQYYNGEERAKGNILERFSAQQFPDLHSELNLSSLELGDSALYFCASSVDQANYGYTFGSGTRLTVV.

J is TRBJ1-2 and V is TRBV7-2, with 7 bases fitting TRBD1. The germline V gene has CDR1 SGHTA and CDR2 FQGNSA. V was pared by 5 bases and J by 8 bases, with 17 bases of the junction left unmatched. The length of the CDR3 is 16 residues. The DNA of the CDR3 is TGTGCCAGCAGCCCAAGACAGGGCACGAGGATCGGGGGCTACACCTTC. Encoded protein: CASSPRQGTRIGGYTF.